What follows are 28 T cell receptor beta chains derived from one specimen sequenced in a study of shared clonotypes between healthy human individuals. Data came from immunoSEQ multiplex PCR; TCRdb stores just in-frame clones and leaves some out. The table includes some 450,000 clones, approximately 71% detected once. Material: PBMCs. The receptors come from a middle-aged woman in good health. Some clones in this sample may be carry-over from other donors' samples.

The chain recombines TRBV28 with TRBJ1-1; 11 bases agree with TRBD1. The CDR3 is made up of 18 amino acids. Germline CDR1 and CDR2: MDHEN and SYDVKM. Trimming at V came to 3 bases and at J to 10 bases, leaving 19 bases not matched to a gene. Here the CDR3 DNA reads TGTGCCAGCAGTTTTAAAGGATTTCAACGGACAGGGGGCGTTGGAGCTTTCTTT. Translation gives CASSFKGFQRTGGVGAFF.

The chain links TRBV25-1 to TRBJ1-2; the D is unclear. The V gene's germline CDR1 is MGHDK and CDR2 SYGVNS. The CDR3 length is 14 residues. Trimming shortened V by 2 bases and J by 1 base, and 8 bases separated the two germline ends. CDR3 sequence (DNA): TGTGCCAGCAGTGAAATCGGGATTAACTATGGCTACACCTTC. Translating gives CASSEIGINYGYTF.

For the CDR3, the DNA is TGCGCCAGCAGCCGTCAGGGGCTCACTGAAGCTTTCTTT. Translating it yields CASSRQGLTEAFF. V gene TRBV4-1 combines with J gene TRBJ1-1; tentative D call: TRBD1 (6 bases). CDR3 length equals 13 residues. CDR1 is MGHRA and CDR2 is YSYEKL in the germline V gene. Between the trimmed V and J ends, which lost 4 bases and 4 bases, there was a span of 10 bases.

The chain joins TRBV11-2 to TRBJ1-1, with 8 bases aligning to TRBD1. The CDR3 extends over 15 amino acids. Germline-derived CDR1 and CDR2 are SGHAT and FQNNGV. Trimming removed 4 bases from V and 3 bases from J; junction bases left unmatched: 7. The CDR3 region has the DNA TGTGCCAGCAGCTATAGACAGGGGCTATACACTGAAGCTTTCTTT. This sequence encodes CASSYRQGLYTEAFF.

The chain links TRBV18 to TRBJ1-4; D is possibly TRBD1 (5 bases). CDR3 length equals 14 residues. The V end was cut by 8 bases, the J end by 6 bases, with 16 bases between. Germline V gene sequence: CDR1 KGHSH, CDR2 LQKENI. The DNA for the CDR3 is TGTGCCAGCACTCCGGGGCAGGGAGATGAAAAACTGTTTTTT. This encodes CASTPGQGDEKLFF.

This clone has a count of ten or more. At one of its ends the junction is not consistent with the germline gene, which may arise from a read error. The genes are TRBV7-7 and TRBJ2-3; 8 nucleotides match TRBD1. CDR1 and CDR2 from the germline V gene are SSHAT and FNYEAQ (reference sequence). CDR3 length equals 13 residues. The CDR3 is CASSRRQGDTQYF. CDR3 DNA sequence: TGTGCTAGCAGCCGAAGACAGGGGGATACGCAGTATTTT.

Concerning this clone itself: Being one base from a much bigger clone, this may be a read error. Other DNA sequences of this sample code for an identical CDR3. In nucleotides, the CDR3 is TGTGCCAGCAGCTTAAATATTGGGACAGGGAGCGGCTATACCTTC. Translation: CASSLNIGTGSGYTF. The chain uses TRBV5-6 and TRBJ1-2; 9 bases are a match to TRBD1. CDR1 and CDR2 from the germline V gene are SGHDT and YYEEEE. The CDR3 has 15 residues.

The chain combines TRBV27 with TRBJ1-5; 7 nucleotides line up with TRBD1. The CDR3 contains 15 residues. Per germline, CDR1 MNHEY and CDR2 SMNVEV (reference sequence). V lost 4 bases, J lost 0 bases, and 3 bases stayed unmatched. The CDR3 DNA is TGTGCCAGCAGTTGGGGACAGTATAGCAATCAGCCCCAGCATTTT. It is translated as CASSWGQYSNQPQHF.

The V call is TRBV30, the J call TRBJ1-5, with a weak D call TRBD1 (6 bases). Germline V gene data show CDR1 as GTSNPN and CDR2 as SVGIG (reference sequence). V lost 3 bases to trimming and J lost 4 bases, with 13 bases between them. The CDR3 is 14 amino acids. CDR3 in amino acids: CAWRADRPNQPQHF. DNA for the CDR3: TGTGCCTGGAGGGCCGACAGGCCGAATCAGCCCCAGCATTTT.

With respect to this clone: A far more abundant clone sits one base away, making this likely a read error. This CDR3 is missing its conserved last phenylalanine or tryptophan, likely due to a read error. This chain links TRBV7-6 with TRBJ2-7, with 9 nucleotides matching TRBD2. Looked up from germline, CDR1 is SGHVS and CDR2 is FNYEAQ. Trimming removed 5 bases from V and 2 bases from J; junction bases left unmatched: 7. The CDR3 extends over 15 amino acids. CDR3 nucleotides: TGTGCCAGCAGCCACAGGCGGGAGGGTCCCTACGAGCAGTACCTC. The encoded protein is CASSHRREGPYEQYL.

The J gene is TRBJ1-3, the V gene TRBV15; 7 bases map to TRBD1. The V gene's germline CDR1 is LNHNV and CDR2 YYDKDF (reference sequence). J was trimmed by 4 bases and V by 2 bases; bases with no gene match: 8. The CDR3 consists of 16 residues. CDR3 protein: CATSRSRQGAGNTIYF. CDR3 in DNA: TGTGCCACCAGCAGATCCCGACAGGGCGCCGGAAACACCATATATTTT.

The chain carries TRBV6-5 and TRBJ2-3; D is unresolved. The CDR3 runs 15 residues. Trimming shortened V by 2 bases and J by 0 bases, and 9 bases separated the two germline ends. Per germline, CDR1 MNHEY and CDR2 SVGAGI. The DNA for the CDR3 is TGTGCCAGCAGTTACGCACAATCTAGCACAGATACGCAGTATTTT. It specifies CASSYAQSSTDTQYF.

V usage is TRBV19 and J usage is TRBJ2-5; tentative D call: TRBD2 (5 bases). CDR1 LNHDA and CDR2 SQIVND come from the germline V gene (reference sequence). The CDR3 length is 13 residues. V was cut by 6 bases and J by 5 bases, with 13 bases left in between. CDR3 residues: CASRPVGSETQYF. The CDR3 DNA sequence: TGTGCCAGTAGGCCTGTTGGGAGTGAGACCCAGTACTTC.

This clone was picked up many times. Different DNA sequences within this sample yield the same CDR3. The CDR3: CASSFSPHSSTDTQYF. The CDR3 region has the DNA TGTGCCAGCAGCTTCTCGCCCCACTCTAGCACAGATACGCAGTATTTT. The J gene is TRBJ2-3, the V gene TRBV5-4; D remains ambiguous. V shed 2 bases and J shed 0 bases, with 13 bases lying between them. CDR1 and CDR2 from the germline V gene are SGHNT and YYREEE (reference sequence). The CDR3 contains 16 residues.

Only one count was recorded for this clone. This likely stems from a read error, as it lies one base from a far larger clone. The CDR3 does not close with the conserved phenylalanine or tryptophan, likely indicating a read error. This chain links TRBV2 with TRBJ1-1; TRBD1 matches 10 bases. The CDR3 runs 15 residues. CDR1 is SNHLY and CDR2 is FYNNEI in the germline V gene. Trimming cost V 2 bases and J 6 bases; bases outside gene matches: 6. The CDR3 region is CASSEWDRGSPEAFL. Written as DNA, the CDR3 is TGTGCCAGCAGTGAATGGGACAGGGGCTCTCCTGAAGCTTTCCTT.

DNA for the CDR3: TGTGCCACCAGCAGAGATCACGGGACAGGGGGCTACGAGCAGTACTTC. Translation gives CATSRDHGTGGYEQYF. This chain joins TRBV15 and TRBJ2-7, with TRBD1 matching over 11 bases. After removal of 0 bases from V and 3 bases from J, the junction contained 4 bases not matched to a gene. CDR1 is LNHNV and CDR2 is YYDKDF in the germline V gene (reference sequence). There are 16 residues in the CDR3.

V usage is TRBV28 and J usage is TRBJ2-5; 14 bases line up with TRBD2. The CDR3 contains 16 residues. CDR1 and CDR2 (germline): MDHEN, SYDVKM. V was pared by 2 bases and J by 5 bases, with 4 bases of the junction left unmatched. CDR3 protein: CASSLRLAGGDETQYF. The CDR3 coding sequence is TGTGCCAGCAGTTTACGACTAGCGGGAGGGGATGAGACCCAGTACTTC.

The chain couples TRBV2 to TRBJ2-7; 9 nucleotides match TRBD2. The CDR3 covers 14 residues. Germline CDR1 is SNHLY and CDR2 is FYNNEI. Losses at the gene ends were 5 bases for V and 3 bases for J; bases not matched to a gene: 5. The CDR3 is CASSYGTSHYEQYF. The CDR3, as DNA: TGTGCCAGCAGTTACGGGACTAGCCACTACGAGCAGTACTTC.

This rearrangement joins TRBV19 to TRBJ2-7, with D tentatively TRBD2 (7 bases). This CDR3 contains 15 residues. Per germline, CDR1 LNHDA and CDR2 SQIVND (reference sequence). Trimming removed 0 bases from V and 6 bases from J, with 15 bases in between. CDR3 in amino acids: CASSIDRGAPIEQYF. CDR3 nucleotide sequence: TGTGCCAGTAGTATAGATCGGGGGGCGCCCATCGAGCAGTACTTC.

The chain carries TRBV28 and TRBJ2-3, with TRBD2 as a possible D gene (6 bases). The ends were cut back, 2 bases at V and 6 bases at J, with 15 bases in the middle. Germline assignment: CDR1 MDHEN and CDR2 SYDVKM. The CDR3 has 15 amino acids. CDR3 amino acids: CASSLRTGVVDTQYF. The DNA for the CDR3 is TGTGCCAGCAGTTTAAGGACGGGAGTCGTGGATACGCAGTATTTT.

In its sample, this clone was seen a few times. The gene calls are TRBV5-1 and TRBJ2-3; possible D gene TRBD1, 5 bases. The CDR3 extends over 14 amino acids. V was shortened by 4 bases and J by 2 bases, with 11 bases between the two germline ends. The germline gives CDR1 SGHRS, CDR2 YFSETQ. CDR3 coding DNA: TGCGCCAGCAGCCCCGGACAAAACACAGATACGCAGTATTTT. Protein product: CASSPGQNTDTQYF.

Turning to this clone: A read error is likely here: a far larger clone is one base away. Other DNA sequences of this sample code for an identical CDR3. The J gene is TRBJ2-7, the V gene TRBV29-1; the match to TRBD1 covers 7 bases. The CDR3 runs to 13 residues. The germline V gene encodes CDR1 SQVTM and CDR2 ANQGSEA. Germline trimming cut 6 bases from V and 5 bases from J; bases unmatched to any gene: 10. CDR3 in amino acids: CSVERGQGDEQYF. The CDR3 DNA is TGCAGCGTCGAAAGGGGTCAGGGGGACGAGCAGTACTTC.

This clone has only a few counts. The V gene is TRBV10-3, the J gene TRBJ2-7; D gene unclear. CDR3 length: 14 amino acids. V was clipped by 10 bases and J by 0 bases, with 16 bases between them. CDR1 and CDR2 from the germline V gene are ENHRY and SYGVKD. Here the CDR3 reads CATGDSRGSYEQYF. The DNA for the CDR3 is TGTGCCACCGGCGACTCGCGTGGCTCCTACGAGCAGTACTTC.

This clone came up once. This rearrangement joins TRBV6-1 to TRBJ2-7; the D gene is possibly TRBD1 (5 bases). CDR1 is MNHNS and CDR2 is SASEGT in the germline V gene. Between the trimmed V and J ends, which lost 10 bases and 3 bases, there was a span of 13 bases. The CDR3 totals 12 residues. CDR3: CATSQALYEQYF. CDR3 bases: TGTGCCACCTCACAGGCCCTCTACGAGCAGTACTTC.

This clone was detected a few times. J is TRBJ2-1 and V is TRBV12-5, with D unclear. This CDR3 has 13 amino acids. V was trimmed by 3 bases and J by 4 bases, leaving 7 bases between them. Germline values: CDR1 LGHNT, CDR2 FRNRAP. In nucleotides, the CDR3 is TGTGCTAGTGGTTTCAGTGTTTACAATGAGCAGTTCTTC. Translation: CASGFSVYNEQFF.

This clone was observed once. The CDR3, as DNA: TGTGCCAGCTCACCACAGCCAGTGAACACTGAAGCTTTCTTT. It yields the protein CASSPQPVNTEAFF. The gene calls are TRBV18 and TRBJ1-1, with D unclear. The germline V and J ends were trimmed by 1 base and 0 bases, with 6 bases remaining between them. Germline assignment: CDR1 KGHSH and CDR2 LQKENI. The CDR3 totals 14 residues.

About this clone: With only one base between it and a far larger clone, this is likely a read error. The chain uses TRBV7-9 and TRBJ1-1; D unresolved. The CDR3 covers 12 residues. Germline V gene data show CDR1 as SEHNR and CDR2 as FQNEAQ (reference sequence). As DNA, the CDR3 is TGTGCCGGCAGCTTATTGGTAGGGGAAGCTTTCTTT. It codes for CAGSLLVGEAFF.

This chain connects TRBV6-1 to TRBJ1-2; tentatively, D is TRBD1 (5 bases). CDR1 is MNHNS and CDR2 is SASEGT in the germline V gene. The V gene lost 7 bases and the J gene lost 3 bases, with 12 bases spanning the gap. The CDR3 length is 13 residues. CDR3 sequence reads: CASIQPGHYGYTF. The CDR3 DNA sequence: TGTGCCAGCATTCAACCGGGACACTATGGCTACACCTTC.